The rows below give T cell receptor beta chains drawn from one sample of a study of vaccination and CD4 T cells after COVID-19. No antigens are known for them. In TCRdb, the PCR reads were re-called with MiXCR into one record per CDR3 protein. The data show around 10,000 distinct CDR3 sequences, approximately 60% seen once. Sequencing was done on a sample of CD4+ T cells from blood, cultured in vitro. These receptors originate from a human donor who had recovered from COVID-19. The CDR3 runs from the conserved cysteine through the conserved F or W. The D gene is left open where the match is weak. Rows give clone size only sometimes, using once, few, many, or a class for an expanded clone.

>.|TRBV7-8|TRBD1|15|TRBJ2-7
TGTGCCAGCAGCCACCGACAGGGAAAACACTACGAGCAGTACTTC
CASSHRQGKHYEQYF
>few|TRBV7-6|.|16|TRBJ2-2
TGTGCCAGCAGCTTAGGTCCCGGGAGACGCACCGGGGAGCTGTTTTTT
CASSLGPGRRTGELFF
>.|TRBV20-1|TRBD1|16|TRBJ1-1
TGCAGTGCTTCACAGGGGGGCTTGGAACGGGACACTGAAGCTTTCTTT
CSASQGGLERDTEAFF
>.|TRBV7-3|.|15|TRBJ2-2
TGTGCCAGCAGCGAATCTTCGGGGGAGGTCGGGGAGCTGTTTTTT
CASSESSGEVGELFF
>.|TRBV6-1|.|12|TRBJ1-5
TGTGCCAGCAGCAGGGTAGAACAGCCCCAGCATTTT
CASSRVEQPQHF
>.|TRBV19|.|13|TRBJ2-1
TGTGCCAGTAGTATAATCACGGACAATGAGCAGTTCTTC
CASSIITDNEQFF
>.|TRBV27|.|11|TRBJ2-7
TGTGCCAGCAGTTTGGGAGGCGAGCAGTACTTC
CASSLGGEQYF
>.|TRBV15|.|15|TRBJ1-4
TGTGCCACCAGCAGAGATCCCCAGCTCAATGAAAAACTGTTTTTT
CATSRDPQLNEKLFF
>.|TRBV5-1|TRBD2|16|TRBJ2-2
TGCGCCAGCAGCCTAGGACTAGCGGGAGTGATCGGGGAGCTGTTTTTT
CASSLGLAGVIGELFF
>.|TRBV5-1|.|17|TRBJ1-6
TGCGCCAGCAGCTTGGAGACATATAGCTCCTATAATTCACCCCTCCACTTT
CASSLETYSSYNSPLHF
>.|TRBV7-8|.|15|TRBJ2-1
TGTGCCAGCAGCCCCCCAGGGCCGGGAGTCAATGAGCAGTTCTTC
CASSPPGPGVNEQFF